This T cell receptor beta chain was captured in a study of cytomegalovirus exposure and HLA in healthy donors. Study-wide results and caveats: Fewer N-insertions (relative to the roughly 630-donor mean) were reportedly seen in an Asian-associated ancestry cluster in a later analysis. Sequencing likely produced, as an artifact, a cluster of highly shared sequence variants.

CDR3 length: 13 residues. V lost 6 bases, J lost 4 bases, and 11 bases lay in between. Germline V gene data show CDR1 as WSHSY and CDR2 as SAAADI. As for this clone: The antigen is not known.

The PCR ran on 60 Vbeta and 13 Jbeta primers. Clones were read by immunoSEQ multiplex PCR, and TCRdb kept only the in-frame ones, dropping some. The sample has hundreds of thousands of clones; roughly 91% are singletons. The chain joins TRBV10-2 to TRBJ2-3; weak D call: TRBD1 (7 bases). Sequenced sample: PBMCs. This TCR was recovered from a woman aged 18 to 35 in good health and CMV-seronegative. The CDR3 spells CASSVRGADTQYF. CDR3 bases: TGCGCCAGCAGCGTCAGGGGGGCAGATACGCAGTATTTT.